This T cell receptor beta chain derives from a study of molecular identifiers for immune sequencing clone quantification. This clonotype was counted ten times or more. The germline gives CDR1 DFQATT, CDR2 SNEGSKA (reference sequence). V was clipped by 0 bases and J by 3 bases, with 9 bases between them. This CDR3 is 15 amino acids long. One entry per CDR3 protein results from TCRdb running MiXCR on the PCR reads. The top ten hold 0.78% of the sample, which has about 630,000 distinct CDR3 sequences, 25% seen once. The chain carries TRBV20-1 and TRBJ1-6; a weak D match, TRBD1 (6 bases). Sequences were obtained from naive CD8+ T cells from blood, with Jurkat cell RNA spiked in. Indicated subset: FACS-sorted CD8+CD4-CCR7+CD45RA+ naive T cells. The origin of this receptor is a human donor in good health. Some libraries in this study had Jurkat cell RNA spiked in. In DNA form, the CDR3 reads TGCAGTGCTAGAGATTTACAGGGCTATAATTCACCCCTCCACTTT. Protein: CSARDLQGYNSPLHF.